This T cell receptor (beta chain) was captured in a study of blood T cell repertoires in COVID-19. Study overall: Spain, Italy and the United States supplied samples that represented acute and convalescent COVID-19. PBMCs, B-cell-depleted T cells, or T cells provided the cDNA or gDNA that made up the material.

This CDR3 has 13 residues. Germline CDR1 and CDR2: SGHTA and FQGNSA. Trimming pared 5 bases from V and 1 base from J, leaving 9 bases between. Authors' processing steps: Estimation of nucleated cell counts relied on the amplification of reference gene primers. The protocol was immunoSEQ multiplex PCR, while the TCRdb copy is restricted to in-frame clones and leaves out a portion. V and J calls and clone size follow that table, whereas D and trimming were derived from the DNA. Of 150,000 to 200,000 clones listed, 75% to 90% are singletons. The sample taken for sequencing was peripheral blood. This receptor was taken from a human donor in a cohort sampled during active COVID-19. V gene TRBV7-2 combines with J gene TRBJ2-7; tentatively, D is TRBD2 (6 bases). The CDR3 DNA is TGTGCCAGCAGCCAACGGGGGTCCTACGAGCAGTACTTC. Its translation is CASSQRGSYEQYF.